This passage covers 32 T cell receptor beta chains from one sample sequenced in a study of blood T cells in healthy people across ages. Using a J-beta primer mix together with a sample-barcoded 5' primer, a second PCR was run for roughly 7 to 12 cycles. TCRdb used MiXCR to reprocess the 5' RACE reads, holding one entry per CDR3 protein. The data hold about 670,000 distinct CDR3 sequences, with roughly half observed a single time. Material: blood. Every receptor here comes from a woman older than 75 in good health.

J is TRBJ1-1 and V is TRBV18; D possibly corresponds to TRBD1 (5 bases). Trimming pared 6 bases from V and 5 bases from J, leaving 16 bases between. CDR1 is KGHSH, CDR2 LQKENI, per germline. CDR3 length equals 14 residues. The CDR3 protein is CASSPGHLGTEAFF. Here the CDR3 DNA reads TGTGCCAGCTCCCCAGGACACTTGGGTACTGAAGCTTTCTTT.

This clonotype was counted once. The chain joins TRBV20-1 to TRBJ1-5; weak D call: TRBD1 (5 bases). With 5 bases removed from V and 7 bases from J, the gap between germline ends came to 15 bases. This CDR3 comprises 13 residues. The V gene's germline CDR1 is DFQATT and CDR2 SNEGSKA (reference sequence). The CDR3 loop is CSAGGRSGQPQHF. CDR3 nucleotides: TGCAGTGCTGGCGGCCGATCAGGGCAGCCCCAGCATTTT.

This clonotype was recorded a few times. The CDR3 sequence: CASSPPGQGIKNIQYF. The CDR3 DNA follows: TGTGCCAGCAGCCCGCCGGGACAGGGGATTAAAAACATTCAGTACTTC. This rearrangement joins TRBV28 to TRBJ2-4; 10 bases fit TRBD1. V dropped 6 bases and J dropped 4; count of bases not matched to a gene: 9. CDR1 and CDR2 from the germline V gene are MDHEN and SYDVKM. The CDR3 has 16 residues. Full variable domain (outside the CDR3, taken from reference TRBV28 and TRBJ2-4): DVKVTQSSRYLVKRTGEKVFLECVQDMDHENMFWYRQDPGLGLRLIYFSYDVKMKEKGDIPEGYSVSREKKERFSLILESASTNQTSMYLCASSPPGQGIKNIQYFGAGTRLSVL.

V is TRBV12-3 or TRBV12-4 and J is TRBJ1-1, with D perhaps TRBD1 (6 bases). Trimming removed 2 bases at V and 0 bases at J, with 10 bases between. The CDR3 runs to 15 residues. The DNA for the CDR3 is TGTGCCAGCAGTTTAACCCGACAGGTGAACACTGAAGCTTTCTTT. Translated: CASSLTRQVNTEAFF.

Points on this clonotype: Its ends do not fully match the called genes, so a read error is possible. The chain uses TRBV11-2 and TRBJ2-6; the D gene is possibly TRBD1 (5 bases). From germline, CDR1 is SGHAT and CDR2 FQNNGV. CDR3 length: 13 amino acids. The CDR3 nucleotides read TGTGCCAGCAGGCCCTCTGGGGCCAACGTCCCGACTTTC. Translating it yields CASRPSGANVPTF.

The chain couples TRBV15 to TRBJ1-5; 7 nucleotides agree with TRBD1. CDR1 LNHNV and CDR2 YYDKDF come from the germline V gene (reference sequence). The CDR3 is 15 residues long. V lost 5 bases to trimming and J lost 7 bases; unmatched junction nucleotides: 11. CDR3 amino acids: CATSANRDRKQPQHF. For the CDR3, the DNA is TGTGCCACCAGCGCCAACCGGGACAGAAAACAGCCCCAGCATTTT.

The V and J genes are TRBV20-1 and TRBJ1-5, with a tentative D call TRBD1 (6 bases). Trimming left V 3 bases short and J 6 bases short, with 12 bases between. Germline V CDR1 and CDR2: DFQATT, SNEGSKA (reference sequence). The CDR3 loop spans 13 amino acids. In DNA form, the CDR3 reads TGCAGTGCTAGCGGGGGAGGGGGTCAGCCCCAGCATTTT. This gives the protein CSASGGGGQPQHF.

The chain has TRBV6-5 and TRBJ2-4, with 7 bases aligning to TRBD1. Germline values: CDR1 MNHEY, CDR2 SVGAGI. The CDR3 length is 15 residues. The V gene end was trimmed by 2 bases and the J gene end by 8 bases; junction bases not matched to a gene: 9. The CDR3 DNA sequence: TGTGCCAGCAGTTACGCAGCAGGGGGATCTGACATTCAGTACTTC. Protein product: CASSYAAGGSDIQYF.

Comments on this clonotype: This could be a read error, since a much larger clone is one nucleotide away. The DNA for the CDR3 is TGCAGCGTTGAAGACGGCGCAACAGGCTACGAGCAGTACTTC. Protein: CSVEDGATGYEQYF. The rearrangement joins TRBV29-1 to TRBJ2-7, with TRBD1 as a possible D gene (5 bases). This CDR3 contains 14 residues. The germline V gene encodes CDR1 SQVTM and CDR2 ANQGSEA. Trimming pared 0 bases from V and 3 bases from J, leaving 12 bases between.

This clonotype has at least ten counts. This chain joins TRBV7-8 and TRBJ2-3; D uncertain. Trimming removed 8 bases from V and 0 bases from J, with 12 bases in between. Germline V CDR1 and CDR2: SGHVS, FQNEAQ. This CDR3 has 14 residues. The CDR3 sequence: CASANGGSTDTQYF. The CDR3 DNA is TGTGCCAGCGCAAACGGCGGTAGCACAGATACGCAGTATTTT.

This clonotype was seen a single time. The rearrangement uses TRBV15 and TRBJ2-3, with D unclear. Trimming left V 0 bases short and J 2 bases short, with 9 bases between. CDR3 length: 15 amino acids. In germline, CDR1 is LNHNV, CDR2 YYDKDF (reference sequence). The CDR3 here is CATSRDIGNTDTQYF. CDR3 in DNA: TGTGCCACCAGCAGAGATATTGGCAACACAGATACGCAGTATTTT.

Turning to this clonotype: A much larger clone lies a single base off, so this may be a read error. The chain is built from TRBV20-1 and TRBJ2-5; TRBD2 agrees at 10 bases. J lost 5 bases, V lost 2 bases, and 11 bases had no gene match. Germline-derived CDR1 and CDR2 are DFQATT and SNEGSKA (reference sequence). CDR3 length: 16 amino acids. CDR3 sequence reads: CSARPRGTSEVETQYF. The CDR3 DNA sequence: TGCAGTGCTAGACCCAGAGGGACTAGCGAGGTTGAGACCCAGTACTTC.

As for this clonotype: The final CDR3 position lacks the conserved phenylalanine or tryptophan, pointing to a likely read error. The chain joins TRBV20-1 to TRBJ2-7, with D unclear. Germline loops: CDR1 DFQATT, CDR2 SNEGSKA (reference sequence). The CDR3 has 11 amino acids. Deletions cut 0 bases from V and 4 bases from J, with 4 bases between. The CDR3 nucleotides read TGCAGTGCTAGAGACGAATACGAGCAGTACTCC. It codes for CSARDEYEQYS.

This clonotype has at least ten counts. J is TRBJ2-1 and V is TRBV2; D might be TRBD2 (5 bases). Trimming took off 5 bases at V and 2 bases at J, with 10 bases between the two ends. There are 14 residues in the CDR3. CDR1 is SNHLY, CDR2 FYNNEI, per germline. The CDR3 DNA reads TGTGCCAGCAGTATCCAGCGGCCCTACAATGAGCAGTTCTTC. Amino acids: CASSIQRPYNEQFF.

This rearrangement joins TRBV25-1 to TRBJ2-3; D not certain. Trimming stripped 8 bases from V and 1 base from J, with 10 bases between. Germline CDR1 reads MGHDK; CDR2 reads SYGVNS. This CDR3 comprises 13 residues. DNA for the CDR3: TGTGCCAGCTCCCCGTGGGGCACAGATACGCAGTATTTT. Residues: CASSPWGTDTQYF.

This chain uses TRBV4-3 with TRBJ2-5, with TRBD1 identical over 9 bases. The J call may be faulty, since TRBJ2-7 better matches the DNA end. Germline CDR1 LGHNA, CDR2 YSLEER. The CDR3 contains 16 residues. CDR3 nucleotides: TGCGCCAGCAGCCAAGATCGGGGACAGGGTATTAACGAGCAGTACTTC. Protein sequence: CASSQDRGQGINEQYF.

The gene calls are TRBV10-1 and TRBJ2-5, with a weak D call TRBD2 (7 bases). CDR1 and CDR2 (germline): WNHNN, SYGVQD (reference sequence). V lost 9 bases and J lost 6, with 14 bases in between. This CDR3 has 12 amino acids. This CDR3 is CARYREGQTQYF. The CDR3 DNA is TGCGCCAGATACAGGGAGGGCCAGACCCAGTACTTC.

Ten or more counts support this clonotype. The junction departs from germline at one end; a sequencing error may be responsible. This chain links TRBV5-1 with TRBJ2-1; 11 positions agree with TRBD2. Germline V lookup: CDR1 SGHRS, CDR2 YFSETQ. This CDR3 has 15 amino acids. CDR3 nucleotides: TGTGCCAGCAGTCCCGGGACTAGCGGTTACAATGAGCAGTTCTTC. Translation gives CASSPGTSGYNEQFF. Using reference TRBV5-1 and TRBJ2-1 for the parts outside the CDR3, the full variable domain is KAGVTQTPRYLIKTRGQQVTLSCSPISGHRSVSWYQQTPGQGLQFLFEYFSETQRNKGNFPGRFSGRQFSNSRSEMNVSTLELGDSALYLCASSPGTSGYNEQFFGPGTRLTVL.

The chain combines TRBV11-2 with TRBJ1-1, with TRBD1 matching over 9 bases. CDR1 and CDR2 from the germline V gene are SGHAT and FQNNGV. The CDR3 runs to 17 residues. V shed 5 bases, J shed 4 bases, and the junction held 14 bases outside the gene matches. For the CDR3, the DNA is TGTGCCAGCAGCCCCCACACACTGGACAGGGGAGGCACTGAAGCTTTCTTT. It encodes CASSPHTLDRGGTEAFF.

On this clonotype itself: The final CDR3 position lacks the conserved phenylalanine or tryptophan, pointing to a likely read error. This CDR3 reads CASSIQRSSYNEQFL. DNA for the CDR3: TGTGCCAGTAGTATTCAGCGGAGCTCCTACAATGAGCAGTTCTTG. The chain carries TRBV19 and TRBJ2-1; maybe TRBD2 (5 bases). V lost 3 bases, J lost 0 bases, and 9 bases lay in between. This CDR3 is built from 15 residues. From germline, CDR1 is LNHDA and CDR2 SQIVND (reference sequence).

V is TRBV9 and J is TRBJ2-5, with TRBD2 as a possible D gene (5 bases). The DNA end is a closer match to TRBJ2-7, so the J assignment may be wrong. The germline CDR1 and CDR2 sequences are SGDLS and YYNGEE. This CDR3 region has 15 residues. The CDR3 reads CASSVGVSAYYEQYF. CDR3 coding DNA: TGTGCCAGCAGCGTAGGTGTTAGCGCCTACTACGAGCAGTACTTC.

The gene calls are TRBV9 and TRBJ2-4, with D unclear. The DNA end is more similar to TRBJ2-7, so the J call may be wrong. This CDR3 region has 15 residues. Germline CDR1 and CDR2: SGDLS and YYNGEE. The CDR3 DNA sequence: TGTGCCAGCAGCGTAGAGGCTAGTCAATCCTACGAGCAGTACTTC. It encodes CASSVEASQSYEQYF.

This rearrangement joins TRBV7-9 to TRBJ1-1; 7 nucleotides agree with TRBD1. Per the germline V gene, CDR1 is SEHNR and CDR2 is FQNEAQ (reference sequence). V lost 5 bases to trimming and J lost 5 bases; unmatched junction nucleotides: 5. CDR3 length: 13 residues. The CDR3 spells CASSAYRGTEAFF. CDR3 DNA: TGTGCCAGCAGCGCCTACAGGGGAACTGAAGCTTTCTTT. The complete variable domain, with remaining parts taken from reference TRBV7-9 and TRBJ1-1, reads DTGVSQNPRHKITKRGQNVTFRCDPISEHNRLYWYRQTLGQGPEFLTYFQNEAQLEKSRLLSDRFSAERPKGSFSTLEIQRTEQGDSAMYLCASSAYRGTEAFFGQGTRLTVV.

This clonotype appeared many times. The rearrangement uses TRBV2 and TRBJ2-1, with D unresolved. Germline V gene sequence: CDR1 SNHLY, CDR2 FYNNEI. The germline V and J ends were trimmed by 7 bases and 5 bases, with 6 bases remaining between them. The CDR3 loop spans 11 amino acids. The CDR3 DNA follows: TGTGCCAGCATCCAAAACAATGAGCAGTTCTTC. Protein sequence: CASIQNNEQFF.

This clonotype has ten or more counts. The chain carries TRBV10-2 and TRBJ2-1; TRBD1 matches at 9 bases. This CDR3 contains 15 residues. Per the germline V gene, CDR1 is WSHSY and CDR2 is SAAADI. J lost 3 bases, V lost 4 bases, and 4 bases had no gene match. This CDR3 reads CASSVQDRGYNEQFF. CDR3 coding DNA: TGCGCCAGCAGTGTACAGGACAGGGGCTACAATGAGCAGTTCTTC.

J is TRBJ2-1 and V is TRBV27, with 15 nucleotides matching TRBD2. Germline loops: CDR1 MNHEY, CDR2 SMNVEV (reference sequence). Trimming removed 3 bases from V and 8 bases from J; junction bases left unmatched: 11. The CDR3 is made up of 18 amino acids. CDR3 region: CASSFGAGLAGGTHEQFF. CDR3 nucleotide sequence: TGTGCCAGCAGTTTTGGTGCTGGACTAGCGGGAGGGACTCATGAGCAGTTCTTC.

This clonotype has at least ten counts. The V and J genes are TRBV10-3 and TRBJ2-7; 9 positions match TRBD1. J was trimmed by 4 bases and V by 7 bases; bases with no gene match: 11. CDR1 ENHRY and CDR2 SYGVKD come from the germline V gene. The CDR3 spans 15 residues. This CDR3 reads CAIKSTGQGLYEQYF. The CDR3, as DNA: TGTGCCATCAAGTCGACGGGACAGGGTCTGTACGAGCAGTACTTC.

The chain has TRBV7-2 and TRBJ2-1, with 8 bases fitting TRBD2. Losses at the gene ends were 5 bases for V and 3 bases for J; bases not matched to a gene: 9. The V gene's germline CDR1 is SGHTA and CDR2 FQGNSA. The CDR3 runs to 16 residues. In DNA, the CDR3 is TGTGCCAGCAGCGCACCCGGGACTAGGGTCTACAATGAGCAGTTCTTC. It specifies CASSAPGTRVYNEQFF.

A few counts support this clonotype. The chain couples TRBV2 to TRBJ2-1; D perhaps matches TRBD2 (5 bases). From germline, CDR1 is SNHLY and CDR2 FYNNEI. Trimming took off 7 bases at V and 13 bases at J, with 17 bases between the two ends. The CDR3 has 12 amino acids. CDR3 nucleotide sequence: TGTGCCAGCAAAGGTGACTACCGATCCCAGTTCTTC. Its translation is CASKGDYRSQFF.

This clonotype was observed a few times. As DNA, the CDR3 is TGCAGTGCTAGAACACTAGCGGGGGCCTCATACAATGAGCAGTTCTTC. Encoded protein: CSARTLAGASYNEQFF. V gene TRBV20-1 combines with J gene TRBJ2-1, with TRBD2 matching over 11 bases. The V segment lost 2 bases and the J segment 4 bases; nucleotides outside the gene matches: 7. Germline CDR1 reads DFQATT; CDR2 reads SNEGSKA (reference sequence). The CDR3 is 16 amino acids.

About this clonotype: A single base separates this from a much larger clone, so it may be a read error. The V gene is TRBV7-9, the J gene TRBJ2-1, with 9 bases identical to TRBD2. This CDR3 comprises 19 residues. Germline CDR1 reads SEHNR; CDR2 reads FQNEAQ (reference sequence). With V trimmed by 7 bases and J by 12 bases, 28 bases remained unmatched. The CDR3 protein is CASIPPGRRSLAGPYGQFF. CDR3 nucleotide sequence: TGTGCCAGCATCCCGCCGGGACGGCGGAGTCTAGCGGGACCCTATGGGCAGTTCTTC.

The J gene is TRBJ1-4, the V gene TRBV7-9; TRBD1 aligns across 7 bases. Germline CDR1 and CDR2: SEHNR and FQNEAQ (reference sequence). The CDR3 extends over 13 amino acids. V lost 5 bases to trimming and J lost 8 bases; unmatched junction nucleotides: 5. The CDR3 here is CASSPTGEEKLFF. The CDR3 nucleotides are TGTGCCAGCAGCCCTACAGGGGAAGAAAAACTGTTTTTT.